This is a list of T cell receptor beta chains from one sample in a study of Graves' ophthalmopathy and Graves' hyperthyroidism. TCRdb processed the multiplex PCR reads anew with MiXCR; each CDR3 protein has one entry. Here the sample spans over a million distinct CDR3 sequences, roughly 35% being singletons. The sequencing sample was made of peripheral blood or thyroid tissue (not recorded which). These receptor sequences come from an adult man with Graves' hyperthyroidism. The CDR3 runs from the conserved cysteine through the conserved F or W. Each record gives: J gene, V gene, clone size, D gene, CDR3 DNA, CDR3 protein. D genes are given only for firm matches. Clone size, where shown, is once, few, many, or a class for clones that have expanded.

j_gene: TRBJ2-5; v_gene: TRBV7-9; abundance: NA; d_gene: NA; CDR3nt: TGTGCCAGCATCGAGGGGAGTCAAGAGACCCAGTACTTC; CDR3aa: CASIEGSQETQYF
j_gene: TRBJ1-5; v_gene: TRBV15; abundance: once; d_gene: TRBD1; CDR3nt: TGTGCCACGGAGGGGGCTGGCTTAGGGCCCCAGCATTTT; CDR3aa: CATEGAGLGPQHF
j_gene: TRBJ2-5; v_gene: TRBV7-9; abundance: many; d_gene: NA; CDR3nt: TGTGCCAGCAGCTCGTATTCGGGGCTCGGGGAGACCCAGTACTTC; CDR3aa: CASSSYSGLGETQYF
j_gene: TRBJ1-2; v_gene: TRBV29-1; abundance: few; d_gene: NA; CDR3nt: TGCAGCGTTGACAGGGGACACGGTGGCTACACCTTC; CDR3aa: CSVDRGHGGYTF
j_gene: TRBJ1-1; v_gene: TRBV5-4; abundance: NA; d_gene: NA; CDR3nt: TGTGCCAGCAGCCGCGGTCAAGAGATGAACACTGAAGCTTTCTTT; CDR3aa: CASSRGQEMNTEAFF
j_gene: TRBJ1-5; v_gene: TRBV4-3; abundance: many; d_gene: TRBD1; CDR3nt: TGCGCCAGCAGCCAAGGGACAGGGGGCACTCAGCCCCAGCATTTT; CDR3aa: CASSQGTGGTQPQHF
j_gene: TRBJ2-2; v_gene: TRBV6-6; abundance: NA; d_gene: NA; CDR3nt: NA; CDR3aa: CASRDELGSCFF
j_gene: TRBJ1-5; v_gene: TRBV7-6; abundance: NA; d_gene: NA; CDR3nt: TGTGCCAGCAGCCCACCCTCGACAGGTCGAATACTAACTGGGCCCCAGCATTTT; CDR3aa: CASSPPSTGRILTGPQHF
j_gene: TRBJ1-6; v_gene: TRBV9; abundance: few; d_gene: NA; CDR3nt: TGTGCCAGCAGCCCCCGGGGAGGGAGCTCAAGCAATTCACCCCTCCACTTT; CDR3aa: CASSPRGGSSSNSPLHF
j_gene: TRBJ1-5; v_gene: TRBV5-1; abundance: many; d_gene: NA; CDR3nt: TGCGCCAGCAGCTTAAACAGGGACGGTCAGCCCCAGCATTTT; CDR3aa: CASSLNRDGQPQHF
j_gene: TRBJ1-5; v_gene: TRBV10-3; abundance: many; d_gene: NA; CDR3nt: TGTGCCATCAGTGATAGTCCCCCAGTTACTCAGCCCCAGCATTTT; CDR3aa: CAISDSPPVTQPQHF
j_gene: TRBJ2-2; v_gene: TRBV6-1; abundance: NA; d_gene: TRBD1; CDR3nt: TGTGCCAGCAGCCAGCATCCGGGACAGGGGAATTGGGAGCTGTTTTTT; CDR3aa: CASSQHPGQGNWELFF
j_gene: TRBJ1-6; v_gene: TRBV5-6; abundance: few; d_gene: NA; CDR3nt: TGTGCCAGCAGCGGGGATCGGGGGGCCTATAATTCACCCCTCCACTTT; CDR3aa: CASSGDRGAYNSPLHF
j_gene: TRBJ2-7; v_gene: TRBV2; abundance: many; d_gene: TRBD1; CDR3nt: TGTGCCAGCAGTGAGGGGACAGGGCGTCAGCAGTACTTC; CDR3aa: CASSEGTGRQQYF
j_gene: TRBJ1-2; v_gene: TRBV6-5; abundance: NA; d_gene: NA; CDR3nt: TGTGCCAGCAGTCAGTTCAGGGGCTCTCTGTATGGCTACACCTTC; CDR3aa: CASSQFRGSLYGYTF
j_gene: TRBJ2-5; v_gene: TRBV25-1; abundance: NA; d_gene: NA; CDR3nt: TGTGCCAGCAGTGCGGGCTGGAAGACCCAGTACTTC; CDR3aa: CASSAGWKTQYF
j_gene: TRBJ2-7; v_gene: TRBV7-2; abundance: few; d_gene: TRBD1; CDR3nt: TGTGCCAGCACTCAAACCGGGACAGGGGACTACTACGAGCAGTACTTC; CDR3aa: CASTQTGTGDYYEQYF
j_gene: TRBJ2-7; v_gene: TRBV6-6; abundance: NA; d_gene: NA; CDR3nt: TGTGCCAGCAGCCGAGACAGCCCCTCGGTCTACGAGCAGTACTTC; CDR3aa: CASSRDSPSVYEQYF
j_gene: TRBJ2-5; v_gene: TRBV12-3/TRBV12-4; abundance: NA; d_gene: TRBD1; CDR3nt: TGTGCCAGCAGTCTACAACGGACAGGGGTTGTGGAGACCCAGTACTTC; CDR3aa: CASSLQRTGVVETQYF
j_gene: TRBJ2-7; v_gene: TRBV6-6; abundance: many; d_gene: TRBD2; CDR3nt: TGTGCCAGCGGCGTTAGCGGGAGCGCCAACTACGAGCAGTACTTC; CDR3aa: CASGVSGSANYEQYF
j_gene: TRBJ2-1; v_gene: TRBV24-1; abundance: few; d_gene: NA; CDR3nt: TGTGCCACCAGTGATTTGTGGGGGGAGCAGTTCTTC; CDR3aa: CATSDLWGEQFF
j_gene: TRBJ2-5; v_gene: TRBV29-1; abundance: NA; d_gene: NA; CDR3nt: TGCAGCTCGGGACCCACAGGGAGGGAGACCCAGTACTTC; CDR3aa: CSSGPTGRETQYF
j_gene: TRBJ2-5; v_gene: TRBV12-3/TRBV12-4; abundance: many; d_gene: NA; CDR3nt: TGTGCCAGCATGGGCGACGTGACCCAGTACTTC; CDR3aa: CASMGDVTQYF
j_gene: TRBJ1-1; v_gene: TRBV30; abundance: NA; d_gene: TRBD1; CDR3nt: TGTGCCTGGAGTGTGACAGGGGACAATGAAGCTTTCTTT; CDR3aa: CAWSVTGDNEAFF
j_gene: TRBJ2-2; v_gene: TRBV6-6; abundance: NA; d_gene: NA; CDR3nt: TGTGCCAGCAGTTACTCTCGGGGGTCGAACACCGGGGAGCTGTTTTTT; CDR3aa: CASSYSRGSNTGELFF
j_gene: TRBJ2-7; v_gene: TRBV27; abundance: few; d_gene: NA; CDR3nt: TGTGCCAGCAGGCCGACAGCAACCTACGAGCAGTACTTC; CDR3aa: CASRPTATYEQYF
j_gene: TRBJ2-5; v_gene: TRBV20-1; abundance: NA; d_gene: NA; CDR3nt: TGCAGTGCTCACCTAGCTAGCCAAGAGACCCAGTACTTC; CDR3aa: CSAHLASQETQYF
j_gene: TRBJ1-6; v_gene: TRBV6-4; abundance: NA; d_gene: NA; CDR3nt: TGTGCCAGCAGTGACTCGGGGGAGAATTCACCCCTCCACTTT; CDR3aa: CASSDSGENSPLHF